This TCR beta chain is drawn from a study of CD8 T cells in ankylosing spondylitis (dated by TCRdb to about 2017). Background for the entire study: The study profiled T cell receptor beta repertoires in healthy donors and ankylosing spondylitis patients to find disease-linked TCR variants. Samples of peripheral blood were taken, and for ankylosing spondylitis patients, synovial fluid was collected as well. The full study cohort was made up of about 25 ankylosing spondylitis patients and approximately 100 healthy donors.

Broad study findings and their caveats: A TCR beta motif made up of roughly eight highly homologous amino acid variants appeared to be characteristic of blood from ankylosing spondylitis patients. Significant enrichment of the disease-linked clones was reported in matched synovial fluid samples from ankylosing spondylitis patients. In peripheral blood, the disease-linked clones were found at relatively low frequencies and had a CD8+ phenotype. Some of the motif variants had been reported before in the synovial fluid and blood of reactive arthritis patients, a finding that suggests common disease-initiation mechanisms.

This clonotype has at least ten counts. Its antigen is currently not known. No qualities accompany the bases; no much larger clone lies one base away. Based on the germline V gene, the CDR1 and CDR2 sequences are SGHRS and YFSETQ. Trimming at the junction amounts to 1 base on V and 3 bases on J, and the germline ends lie 4 bases apart. The CDR3 numbers 12 residues from cysteine through phenylalanine. Here the CDR3 DNA is all that survives: 36 bases in frame from base 1. These reads were obtained on an Illumina HiSeq 2500. Quantitative 5'-RACE with molecular barcodes was used to prepare TCR beta libraries. In the authors' own workflow: A new computational method based on a probabilistic model of VDJ rearrangement was used to identify disease-linked TCR variants. TCRdb ran its own pipeline on the public reads, namely fastp trimming at Q25 and MiXCR clone calling, and kept in-frame beta chains. Identical CDR3 protein sequences are pooled into one entry, listed with their most common genes and DNA. Here the V and J calls rest on TCRdb's processing, not on the authors' analysis. Counted in this sample were a few hundred thousand distinct CDR3 sequences; around 21% of them appeared once. The ten largest clones add up to approximately 3.7% of the sample.

The sample was blood, either unsorted or a sorted T cell fraction (not recorded which). This receptor was obtained from a female donor with ankylosing spondylitis or in good health (not recorded which). Recombination linked TRBV5-1 to TRBJ1-1, with no D gene named confidently. CDR3 sequence: CASSLTDTEAFF. The sequenced DNA is TGCGCCAGCAGCTTGACAGACACTGAAGCTTTCTTT.